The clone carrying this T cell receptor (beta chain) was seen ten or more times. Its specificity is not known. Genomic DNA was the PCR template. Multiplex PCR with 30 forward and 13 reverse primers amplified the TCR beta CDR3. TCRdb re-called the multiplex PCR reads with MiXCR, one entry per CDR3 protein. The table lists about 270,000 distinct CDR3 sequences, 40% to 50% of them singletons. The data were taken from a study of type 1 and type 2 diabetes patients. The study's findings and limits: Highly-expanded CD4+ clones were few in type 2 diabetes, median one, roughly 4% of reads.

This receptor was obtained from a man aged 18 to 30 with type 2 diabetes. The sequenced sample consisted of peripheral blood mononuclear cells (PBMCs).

The CDR3 is CASSLSGQGTFNSPLHF. The CDR3 nucleotides are TGTGCCAGCAGCTTATCGGGACAGGGGACTTTTAATTCACCCCTCCACTTT. The rearrangement uses TRBV7-6 and TRBJ1-6; 10 nucleotides match TRBD1. CDR3 length: 17 residues. The V segment lost 2 bases and the J segment 6 bases; nucleotides outside the gene matches: 7. Germline V gene lookup returns CDR1 SGHVS and CDR2 FNYEAQ.